This T cell receptor beta chain was captured by sequencing in a study of CD8+CD57+ T cells in acquired aplastic anemia. Study information: Each DNA sample taken from sorted CD4+ and CD8+ cells came to approximately 3 ug on average.

Concerning this clonotype: Antigen specificity is unknown.

Broader study findings: Common to patients and controls were roughly 30 CD8+ CDR3 sequences. In CD8+ cells, Simpson's diversity showed no significant difference between patients and controls.

V was trimmed by 2 bases and J by 2 bases, leaving 8 bases between them. The CDR3 totals 14 residues. Germline CDR1 is KGHDR and CDR2 is SFDVKD. CD8+CD57+ cell expansion had been shown by flow cytometry in patients chosen for sequencing. Untreated patients provided the blood samples, with no therapy given before sampling. The TCR beta profiling, which covered VDJ combination and CDR3 sequence, was carried out using genomic DNA as the template. TCRdb re-called the reads with MiXCR, one entry per CDR3 protein. The sample carries under 200,000 distinct CDR3 sequences, 40% to 55% recorded once. The sequencing input was sorted CD4+, CD8+, or CD8+CD57+ T cells (not recorded which) from PBMCs. This receptor was obtained from a human donor with aplastic anemia. This chain uses TRBV24-1 with TRBJ1-2; no firm D call. The chain's CDR3 is CATSDWRANYGYTF. In nucleotides, the CDR3 is TGTGCCACCAGTGATTGGAGGGCCAACTATGGCTACACCTTC.